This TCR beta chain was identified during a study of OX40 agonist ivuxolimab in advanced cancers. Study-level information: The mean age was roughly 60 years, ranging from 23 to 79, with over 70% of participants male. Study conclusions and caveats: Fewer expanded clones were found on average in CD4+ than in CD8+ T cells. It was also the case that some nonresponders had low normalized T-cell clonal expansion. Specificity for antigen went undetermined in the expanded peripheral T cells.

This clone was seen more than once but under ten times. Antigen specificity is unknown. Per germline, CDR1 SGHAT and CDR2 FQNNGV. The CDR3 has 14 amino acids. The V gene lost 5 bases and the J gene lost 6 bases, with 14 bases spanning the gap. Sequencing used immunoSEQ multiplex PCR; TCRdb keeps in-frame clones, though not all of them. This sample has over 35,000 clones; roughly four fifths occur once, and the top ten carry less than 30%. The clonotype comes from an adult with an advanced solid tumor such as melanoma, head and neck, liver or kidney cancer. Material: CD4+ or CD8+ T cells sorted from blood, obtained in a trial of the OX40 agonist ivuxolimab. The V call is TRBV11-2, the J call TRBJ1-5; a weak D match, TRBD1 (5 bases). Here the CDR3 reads CASSPTDLGQPQHF. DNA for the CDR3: TGTGCCAGCAGCCCGACAGATCTCGGTCAGCCCCAGCATTTT.